The sequence of this TCR beta chain was determined in a study of T cell responses to AZD1222 COVID-19 vaccine. CDR1 and CDR2 from the germline V gene are SGHTA and FQGNSA. V shed 5 bases and J shed 9 bases, with 21 bases lying between them. The CDR3 runs to 15 residues. Libraries were prepared by immunoSEQ multiplex PCR; TCRdb keeps only in-frame clonotypes and omits some of them. Among roughly 80,000 clones listed, about nine tenths were seen once. This clone was recorded a few times. As yet, its antigen is unknown. Study results and limitations: Seropositive at baseline were only 5 to 7 AZD1222 recipients. Targeting of unmutated variant regions was reportedly seen in nearly half of spike-specific TCRs. Repertoire sampling was restricted to post-peak T cell response timepoints. Donors, mostly white British, included more females; clonal diversity was possibly underestimated.

Sequencing was performed on peripheral blood, taken 28 days after the second AZD1222 dose. The chain recombines TRBV7-2 with TRBJ2-3; the D gene is possibly TRBD1 (5 bases). The sequence came from an adult who received the AZD1222 COVID-19 vaccine. CDR3 sequence reads: CASSTGPHSSGTQYF. CDR3 nucleotide sequence: TGTGCCAGCAGCACAGGCCCTCATAGCTCCGGGACGCAGTATTTT. The whole variable domain, remainder taken from reference TRBV7-2 and TRBJ2-3, is GAGVSQSPSNKVTEKGKDVELRCDPISGHTALYWYRQSLGQGLEFLIYFQGNSAPDKSGLPSDRFSAERTGGSVSTLTIQRTQQEDSAVYLCASSTGPHSSGTQYFGPGTRLTVL.